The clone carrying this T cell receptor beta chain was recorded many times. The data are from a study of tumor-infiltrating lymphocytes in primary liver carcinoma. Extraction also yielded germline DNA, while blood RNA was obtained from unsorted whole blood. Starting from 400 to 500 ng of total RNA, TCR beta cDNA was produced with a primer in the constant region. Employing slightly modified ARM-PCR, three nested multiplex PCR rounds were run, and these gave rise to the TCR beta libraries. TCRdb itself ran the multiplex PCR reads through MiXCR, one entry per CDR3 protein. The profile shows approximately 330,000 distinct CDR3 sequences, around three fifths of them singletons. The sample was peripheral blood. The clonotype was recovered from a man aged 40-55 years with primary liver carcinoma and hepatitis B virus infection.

The CDR3 DNA reads as TGTGCCAGCATTTCCGGACTAGCGGGAGGGATCTCCTACGAGCAGTACTTC. It encodes CASISGLAGGISYEQYF. The rearrangement uses TRBV6-1 and TRBJ2-7; 15 positions match TRBD2. The junction had 7 bases not matched to a gene; V was cut back by 7 bases and J by 0 bases. The CDR3 runs to 17 residues. From germline, CDR1 is MNHNS and CDR2 SASEGT.